One sample yielded the 31 T cell receptor beta chains listed below, sequenced in a study of cytomegalovirus exposure and HLA in healthy donors. Researchers ran the PCR with 60 Vbeta and 13 Jbeta primers. Generated by immunoSEQ multiplex PCR, the TCRdb table keeps only in-frame clones and is missing some. The data show approximately 170,000 clones, around 68% seen once. Sequencing input: PBMCs. These receptors came from a middle-aged woman in good health and CMV-seropositive.

The chain combines TRBV28 with TRBJ2-5, with 11 bases matching TRBD1. Germline CDR1 and CDR2: MDHEN and SYDVKM. V lost 4 bases, J lost 4 bases, and 8 bases stayed unmatched. The CDR3 runs 16 residues. CDR3 nucleotide sequence: TGTGCCAGCAGTTCCCGTCCCGGGACAGGGGGAGAGACCCAGTACTTC. Its protein is CASSSRPGTGGETQYF. Supplemented by reference TRBV28 and TRBJ2-5, the full variable domain reads DVKVTQSSRYLVKRTGEKVFLECVQDMDHENMFWYRQDPGLGLRLIYFSYDVKMKEKGDIPEGYSVSREKKERFSLILESASTNQTSMYLCASSSRPGTGGETQYFGPGTRLLVL.

The gene calls are TRBV19 and TRBJ2-5, with D perhaps TRBD2 (5 bases). Germline V gene sequence: CDR1 LNHDA, CDR2 SQIVND (reference sequence). The germline V and J ends were trimmed by 1 base and 4 bases, with 10 bases remaining between them. CDR3 size: 14 residues. CDR3 nucleotides: TGTGCCAGTAGTATAGGGCTAGCACGAGAGACCCAGTACTTC. Translating gives CASSIGLARETQYF.

J is TRBJ1-6 and V is TRBV5-1, with 9 bases aligning to TRBD1. The V and J ends lost 4 bases and 1 base, in that order; junction bases with no gene match: 12. Germline lookup yields CDR1 SGHRS and CDR2 YFSETQ. The CDR3 has 19 amino acids. The CDR3 DNA sequence: TGCGCCAGCAGCGTACGACCGCCGGGACAGGGTTCCTATAATTCACCCCTCCACTTT. Amino acids: CASSVRPPGQGSYNSPLHF. Complete variable domain (other parts from reference TRBV5-1 and TRBJ1-6): KAGVTQTPRYLIKTRGQQVTLSCSPISGHRSVSWYQQTPGQGLQFLFEYFSETQRNKGNFPGRFSGRQFSNSRSEMNVSTLELGDSALYLCASSVRPPGQGSYNSPLHFGNGTRLTVT.

The rearrangement links TRBV15 to TRBJ1-3; tentatively, D is TRBD1 (6 bases). Germline CDR1 reads LNHNV; CDR2 reads YYDKDF (reference sequence). Trimming stripped 0 bases from V and 4 bases from J, with 13 bases between. CDR3 length: 16 residues. The CDR3 region is CATSRDNTGPGNTIYF. The CDR3 nucleotides read TGTGCCACCAGCAGAGATAACACAGGGCCGGGAAACACCATATATTTT.

The chain couples TRBV5-6 to TRBJ2-1; possibly TRBD2 for D (6 bases). The V gene's germline CDR1 is SGHDT and CDR2 YYEEEE. With 9 bases removed from V and 6 bases from J, the gap between germline ends came to 13 bases. The CDR3 sequence is 12 residues long. The DNA for the CDR3 is TGTGCCAAAGGGCGGGGCCTCAATGAGCAGTTCTTC. Translating gives CAKGRGLNEQFF.

The chain recombines TRBV4-3 with TRBJ2-5; maybe TRBD2 (5 bases). The CDR3 totals 14 residues. CDR1 is LGHNA, CDR2 YSLEER, per germline. The ends were cut back, 0 bases at V and 7 bases at J, with 12 bases in the middle. Written as DNA, the CDR3 is TGCGCCAGCAGCCAAGATTCGGGGAGTGGGACCCAGTACTTC. This sequence encodes CASSQDSGSGTQYF.

This clone occurred a few times. The chain employs TRBV7-8 and TRBJ1-3, with D hard to call. Germline V gene lookup returns CDR1 SGHVS and CDR2 FQNEAQ. The length of the CDR3 is 18 residues. Trimming pared 3 bases from V and 4 bases from J, leaving 22 bases between. The CDR3 DNA reads TGTGCCAGCAGCTTGGGAGTTCCGAGCGGGGTGGGCGGAAACACCATATATTTT. Its translation: CASSLGVPSGVGGNTIYF.

The chain couples TRBV7-9 to TRBJ1-4; no definite D call. Germline CDR1 and CDR2: SEHNR and FQNEAQ (reference sequence). Trimming removed 5 bases from V and 2 bases from J, with 12 bases in between. CDR3 size: 15 residues. CDR3 coding DNA: TGTGCCAGCAGCCCTGGGCAGGCGACTAATGAAAAACTGTTTTTT. Encoded protein: CASSPGQATNEKLFF.

This clone was observed a single time. The rearrangement links TRBV29-1 to TRBJ2-4; the D gene is possibly TRBD2 (6 bases). V lost 8 bases, J lost 0 bases, and 17 bases lay in between. The CDR3 length is 15 residues. Germline CDR1 reads SQVTM; CDR2 reads ANQGSEA. Here the CDR3 DNA reads TGCAGCTTCCCCGGAGGGACCAAAGCCAAAAACATTCAGTACTTC. Translating gives CSFPGGTKAKNIQYF.

The V and J genes are TRBV19 and TRBJ1-5; D is possibly TRBD1 (6 bases). The CDR3 contains 15 residues. V was cut by 6 bases and J by 0 bases, with 12 bases left in between. Germline assignment: CDR1 LNHDA and CDR2 SQIVND (reference sequence). The CDR3 loop reads CASRIQGGSNQPQHF. The CDR3 nucleotides read TGTGCCAGTAGGATACAGGGAGGTAGCAATCAGCCCCAGCATTTT.

CDR3 loop: CASTRTSTGELFF. CDR3 bases: TGTGCCAGTACGAGGACTTCCACCGGGGAGCTGTTTTTT. The chain has TRBV19 and TRBJ2-2; D perhaps matches TRBD2 (5 bases). Looked up from germline, CDR1 is LNHDA and CDR2 is SQIVND (reference sequence). The CDR3 covers 13 residues. The V gene lost 7 bases and the J gene lost 4 bases, with 10 bases spanning the gap.

This chain links TRBV14 with TRBJ2-1, with D uncertain. CDR3 length: 13 residues. CDR1 is SGHDN, CDR2 FVKESK, per germline. The ends were cut back, 1 base at V and 15 bases at J, with 16 bases in the middle. The CDR3 sequence is CASSQVNAREMFF. The CDR3 coding sequence is TGTGCCAGCAGCCAAGTAAATGCGAGAGAAATGTTCTTC.

This rearrangement joins TRBV18 to TRBJ2-7; a possible D gene is TRBD1 (5 bases). Trimming took off 2 bases at V and 1 base at J, with 12 bases between the two ends. This CDR3 has 15 amino acids. Germline V lookup: CDR1 KGHSH, CDR2 LQKENI. The CDR3 DNA reads as TGTGCCAGCTCACCAAGCCGACAGCCGTCCTACGAGCAGTACTTC. Translation gives CASSPSRQPSYEQYF.

The chain combines TRBV5-6 with TRBJ2-5; tentative D call: TRBD2 (7 bases). Germline V gives CDR1 SGHDT, CDR2 YYEEEE. The CDR3 is made up of 13 amino acids. Between the trimmed V and J ends, which lost 3 bases and 5 bases, there was a span of 11 bases. The CDR3 nucleotides read TGTGCCAGCAGCTGGGGGGGGGCGGAGACCCAGTACTTC. This translates into CASSWGGAETQYF.

The genes are TRBV18 and TRBJ1-1, with 11 bases that match TRBD1. The germline V gene has CDR1 KGHSH and CDR2 LQKENI. The CDR3 length is 18 residues. J lost 5 bases, V lost 3 bases, and 14 bases had no gene match. The CDR3 region is CASSPVPHGGQGGTEAFF. The CDR3 nucleotides read TGTGCCAGCTCACCGGTTCCCCATGGGGGACAGGGGGGAACTGAAGCTTTCTTT.

The chain uses TRBV2 and TRBJ1-2, with a tentative D call TRBD1 (6 bases). V was trimmed by 4 bases and J by 3 bases, leaving 12 bases between them. CDR3 length equals 14 residues. Germline CDR1 is SNHLY and CDR2 is FYNNEI. The CDR3 is CASSGQVRDYGYTF. CDR3 nucleotides: TGTGCCAGCAGTGGACAGGTACGGGACTATGGCTACACCTTC.

The chain carries TRBV18 and TRBJ1-4; no reliable D call. The ends were cut back, 5 bases at V and 7 bases at J, with 14 bases in the middle. This CDR3 spans 14 amino acids. Looked up from germline, CDR1 is KGHSH and CDR2 is LQKENI. CDR3 bases: TGTGCCAGCTCAGGTGGTGGGGAGAGTGAAAAACTGTTTTTT. Protein product: CASSGGGESEKLFF.

The rearrangement uses TRBV4-1 and TRBJ2-1; 10 nucleotides line up with TRBD2. This CDR3 contains 17 residues. After removal of 5 bases from V and 0 bases from J, the junction contained 7 bases not matched to a gene. Germline lookup yields CDR1 MGHRA and CDR2 YSYEKL. In DNA form, the CDR3 reads TGCGCCAGCAGCTGGACTAGCGGCCTTGGCTCCTACAATGAGCAGTTCTTC. Its translation: CASSWTSGLGSYNEQFF.

The V and J genes are TRBV5-1 and TRBJ2-2; the match to TRBD1 covers 7 bases. The germline gives CDR1 SGHRS, CDR2 YFSETQ. CDR3 length: 16 residues. Germline trimming cut 3 bases from V and 1 base from J; bases unmatched to any gene: 6. This chain's CDR3 is CASSSPGQMNTGELFF. For the CDR3, the DNA is TGCGCCAGCAGCTCCCCGGGACAGATGAACACCGGGGAGCTGTTTTTT.

The chain joins TRBV4-1 to TRBJ2-7, with D maybe TRBD1 (6 bases). The V end lost 4 bases, the J end lost 0 bases, and 10 bases lay between the germline ends. Germline CDR1 is MGHRA and CDR2 is YSYEKL. The CDR3 is 14 residues long. The CDR3 nucleotides are TGCGCCAGCAGCCCCCAGGACAGCTCCTACGAGCAGTACTTC. Protein: CASSPQDSSYEQYF.

The chain recombines TRBV4-1 with TRBJ2-1, with 12 bases lining up with TRBD2. The V gene's germline CDR1 is MGHRA and CDR2 YSYEKL. With V trimmed by 5 bases and J by 3 bases, 8 bases remained unmatched. CDR3 length equals 17 residues. CDR3 loop: CASSDTSGGRVYNEQFF. DNA for the CDR3: TGCGCCAGCAGCGATACTAGCGGGGGGAGAGTCTACAATGAGCAGTTCTTC.

The rearrangement joins TRBV5-8 to TRBJ2-1, with TRBD2 matching 9 bases. V trimming: 0 bases; J trimming: 7 bases; junction bases outside the gene matches: 14. This CDR3 contains 18 residues. CDR1 is SGHTS, CDR2 YDEGEE, per germline. The CDR3 loop reads CASSLGITRGGLVNEQFF. CDR3 nucleotide sequence: TGTGCCAGCAGCTTGGGGATTACGCGGGGGGGCCTTGTGAATGAGCAGTTCTTC.

In its sample, this clone was seen once. The chain combines TRBV19 with TRBJ2-1; D possibly corresponds to TRBD1 (6 bases). Germline assignment: CDR1 LNHDA and CDR2 SQIVND (reference sequence). V lost 1 base and J lost 8, with 9 bases in between. The CDR3 is made up of 13 amino acids. CDR3 region: CASSIGGGHEQFF. In DNA form, the CDR3 reads TGTGCCAGTAGTATAGGTGGGGGCCATGAGCAGTTCTTC.

The chain is built from TRBV19 and TRBJ2-5; D is unclear. Gene TRBJ2-7 matches the end of the DNA better, so the J call may be wrong. CDR3 length: 13 amino acids. Per germline, CDR1 LNHDA and CDR2 SQIVND (reference sequence). The CDR3 nucleotides are TGTGCCAGTAGTGCAGGTTCCCCCTACGAGCAGTACTTC. Translating gives CASSAGSPYEQYF.

V is TRBV5-3 and J is TRBJ1-5, with 7 bases fitting TRBD1. TRBV5-3 falls under the ORF class, with uncertain function. The V segment lost 4 bases and the J segment 7 bases; nucleotides outside the gene matches: 5. There are 13 residues in the CDR3. Here the CDR3 reads CARSHTGAQPQHF. The CDR3 DNA sequence: TGTGCCAGAAGCCATACAGGGGCACAGCCCCAGCATTTT.

The chain carries TRBV7-3 and TRBJ2-2, with 9 bases lining up with TRBD2. In germline, CDR1 is SGHTA, CDR2 FQGTGA. This CDR3 has 15 residues. After removal of 5 bases from V and 1 base from J, the junction contained 2 bases not matched to a gene. CDR3 sequence: CASSLSGGNTGELFF. In DNA, the CDR3 is TGTGCCAGCAGCCTTAGCGGGGGGAACACCGGGGAGCTGTTTTTT. The whole variable domain, remainder taken from reference TRBV7-3 and TRBJ2-2, is GAGVSQTPSNKVTEKGKYVELRCDPISGHTALYWYRQSLGQGPEFLIYFQGTGAADDSGLPNDRFFAVRPEGSVSTLKIQRTERGDSAVYLCASSLSGGNTGELFFGEGSRLTVL.

Concerning this clone itself: The junction does not match germline at one end; this may be a read error. V is TRBV7-9 and J is TRBJ1-2; D perhaps matches TRBD1 (6 bases). Germline CDR1 SEHNR, CDR2 FQNEAQ (reference sequence). There are 12 residues in the CDR3. The CDR3 DNA is TGTTCCAGCAGCTTCAGGGGAGAGGGCTACACCTTC. Its protein is CSSSFRGEGYTF. Using reference TRBV7-9 and TRBJ1-2 for the parts outside the CDR3, the full variable domain is DTGVSQNPRHKITKRGQNVTFRCDPISEHNRLYWYRQTLGQGPEFLTYFQNEAQLEKSRLLSDRFSAERPKGSFSTLEIQRTEQGDSAMYLCSSSFRGEGYTFGSGTRLTVV.

This clone appeared a few times. The J gene is TRBJ1-1, the V gene TRBV2, with D uncertain. Germline V gene data show CDR1 as SNHLY and CDR2 as FYNNEI. CDR3 length equals 14 residues. Deletions cut 10 bases from V and 0 bases from J, with 15 bases between. The CDR3 DNA sequence: TGTGCCACCTGGTTCACAGATTTGAACACTGAAGCTTTCTTT. Residues: CATWFTDLNTEAFF.

V usage is TRBV4-1 and J usage is TRBJ2-7; D uncertain. Germline assignment: CDR1 MGHRA and CDR2 YSYEKL. The CDR3 is made up of 15 amino acids. V lost 0 bases and J 2 bases, leaving 11 bases between the germline ends. This chain's CDR3 is CASSQEGVKTYEQYF. The CDR3 DNA reads as TGCGCCAGCAGCCAAGAAGGAGTGAAGACCTACGAGCAGTACTTC.

A few counts support this clone. The CDR3 DNA reads as TGTGCCAGCAGCTCCCCAGGGTCGAGACAGCCCCAGCATTTT. Translation: CASSSPGSRQPQHF. This chain connects TRBV11-3 to TRBJ1-5, with D possibly matching TRBD1 (5 bases). The germline V gene encodes CDR1 SGHNT and CDR2 YENEEA. The CDR3 extends over 14 amino acids. V was pared by 4 bases and J by 7 bases, with 14 bases between.

The chain couples TRBV7-3 to TRBJ2-3; D unclear. The ends were cut back, 2 bases at V and 1 base at J, with 7 bases in the middle. In germline, CDR1 is SGHTA, CDR2 FQGTGA. This CDR3 comprises 14 residues. The CDR3 region is CASSLSLGTDTQYF. The CDR3 coding sequence is TGTGCCAGCAGCTTATCCCTTGGCACAGATACGCAGTATTTT.